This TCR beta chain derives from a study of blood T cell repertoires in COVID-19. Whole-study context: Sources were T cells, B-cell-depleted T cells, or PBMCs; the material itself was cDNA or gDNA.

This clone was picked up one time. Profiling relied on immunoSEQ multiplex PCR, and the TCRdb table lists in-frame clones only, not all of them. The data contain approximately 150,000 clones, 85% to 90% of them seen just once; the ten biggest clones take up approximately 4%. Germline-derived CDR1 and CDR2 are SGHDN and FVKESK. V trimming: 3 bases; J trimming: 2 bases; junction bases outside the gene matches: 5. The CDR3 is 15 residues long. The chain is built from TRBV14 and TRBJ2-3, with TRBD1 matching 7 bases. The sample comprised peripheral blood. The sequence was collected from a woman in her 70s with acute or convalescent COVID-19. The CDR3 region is CASSQGRGTTDTQYF. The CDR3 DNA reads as TGTGCCAGCAGCCAGGGCAGGGGGACCACAGATACGCAGTATTTT.